The 30 T cell receptor beta chains below come from one sample, sequenced in a study of T cells after yellow fever vaccination. TCRdb re-called the 5' RACE reads with MiXCR, one entry per CDR3 protein. Here the sample spans hundreds of thousands of distinct CDR3 sequences, approximately 15% being singletons. The sequencing used PBMCs, collected on the day of the yellow fever booster vaccination. These receptors came from a man between 25 and 39 years old who received the YFV17D yellow fever vaccine.

The chain employs TRBV6-2 or TRBV6-3 and TRBJ2-6; TRBD1 aligns across 8 bases. Trimming at V came to 7 bases and at J to 0 bases, leaving 23 bases not matched to a gene. The CDR3 runs 22 residues. In germline, CDR1 is MNHEY, CDR2 SVGEGT. Written as DNA, the CDR3 is TGTGCCAGCACCCCCTATTCGCCGAGACAGGGGTTTTATACCTCTGGGGCCAACGTCCTGACTTTC. It encodes CASTPYSPRQGFYTSGANVLTF.

This clonotype came up a few times. The V and J genes are TRBV28 and TRBJ2-7; 7 bases fit TRBD2. The CDR3 has 16 residues. Germline CDR1 MDHEN, CDR2 SYDVKM. With V trimmed by 6 bases and J by 3 bases, 14 bases remained unmatched. The CDR3 nucleotides read TGTGCCAGCAGGGCCCGGGGGGATCAAGGAGTCTACGAGCAGTACTTC. It specifies CASRARGDQGVYEQYF.

The chain is built from TRBV7-2 and TRBJ2-3; D not certain. V lost 0 bases to trimming and J lost 7 bases, with 11 bases between them. Germline V gives CDR1 SGHTA, CDR2 FQGNSA. The CDR3 has 14 residues. The CDR3 loop reads CASSLAERRYTQYF. The CDR3 region has the DNA TGTGCCAGCAGCTTAGCGGAGAGGCGCTATACGCAGTATTTT.

The V and J genes are TRBV7-2 and TRBJ2-7; 8 nucleotides match TRBD2. This CDR3 is built from 17 residues. Germline-derived CDR1 and CDR2 are SGHTA and FQGNSA. Trimming cost V 5 bases and J 2 bases; bases outside gene matches: 14. CDR3 in DNA: TGTGCCAGCAGCATCTCCGGGACTAGTAGCCTTCCCTACGAGCAGTACTTC. Protein product: CASSISGTSSLPYEQYF.

This clonotype was recorded at least ten times. The V gene is TRBV9, the J gene TRBJ2-7, with D possibly TRBD2 on 6 matching bases. Germline V gene lookup returns CDR1 SGDLS and CDR2 YYNGEE. V lost 3 bases and J 6 bases, leaving 7 bases between the germline ends. This CDR3 spans 11 amino acids. The CDR3 sequence is CASSAGGEQYF. The DNA for the CDR3 is TGTGCCAGCAGCGCCGGGGGCGAGCAGTACTTC.

The chain links TRBV12-3 or TRBV12-4 to TRBJ1-5, with 9 bases matching TRBD1. This CDR3 has 13 residues. After removal of 6 bases from V and 6 bases from J, the junction contained 3 bases not matched to a gene. This chain's CDR3 is CASRQGASQPQHF. CDR3 nucleotide sequence: TGTGCCAGCAGACAGGGGGCTAGTCAGCCCCAGCATTTT.

The chain combines TRBV20-1 with TRBJ1-4, with a possible D match to TRBD1 (6 bases). CDR1 DFQATT and CDR2 SNEGSKA come from the germline V gene (reference sequence). The V gene lost 3 bases and the J gene lost 4 bases, with 18 bases spanning the gap. The CDR3 sequence is 16 residues long. The CDR3 DNA reads TGCAGTGCTAGTCAGGGAGGGGGAGCCGATAATGAAAAACTGTTTTTT. Translating it yields CSASQGGGADNEKLFF.

This clonotype appeared once. The V call is TRBV20-1, the J call TRBJ2-7; 7 nucleotides match TRBD1. Germline V gives CDR1 DFQATT, CDR2 SNEGSKA (reference sequence). With 6 bases clipped from V and 3 bases from J, the junction kept 11 bases outside the gene matches. This CDR3 has 14 amino acids. The CDR3 region has the DNA TGCAGTGCCACATACACAGGGGTTGACTACGAGCAGTACTTC. This gives the protein CSATYTGVDYEQYF.

The J gene is TRBJ1-5, the V gene TRBV18; D gene uncertain. Germline CDR1 KGHSH, CDR2 LQKENI. V was clipped by 5 bases and J by 3 bases, with 8 bases between them. This CDR3 has 13 amino acids. CDR3 in DNA: TGTGCCAGCTCAATGGGATTCAATCAGCCCCAGCATTTT. Protein product: CASSMGFNQPQHF.

This clonotype came up once. V is TRBV7-9 and J is TRBJ2-1, with TRBD2 matching over 12 bases. Looked up from germline, CDR1 is SEHNR and CDR2 is FQNEAQ (reference sequence). V trimming: 5 bases; J trimming: 8 bases; junction bases outside the gene matches: 7. This CDR3 comprises 15 residues. The CDR3 reads CASSETSGRSDEQFF. CDR3 DNA: TGTGCCAGCAGCGAAACTAGCGGGAGGTCAGATGAGCAGTTCTTC. Filled out from reference TRBV7-9 and TRBJ2-1, the complete variable domain reads DTGVSQNPRHKITKRGQNVTFRCDPISEHNRLYWYRQTLGQGPEFLTYFQNEAQLEKSRLLSDRFSAERPKGSFSTLEIQRTEQGDSAMYLCASSETSGRSDEQFFGPGTRLTVL.

This rearrangement joins TRBV11-2 to TRBJ2-3; no firm D call. V was shortened by 5 bases and J by 6 bases, with 21 bases between the two germline ends. This CDR3 spans 16 amino acids. Germline lookup yields CDR1 SGHAT and CDR2 FQNNGV. The CDR3 DNA sequence: TGTGCCAGCAGCAACCGCCCCAGCGACCGTTCTGATACGCAGTATTTT. Encoded protein: CASSNRPSDRSDTQYF.

J is TRBJ2-1 and V is TRBV27; D may be TRBD2 (5 bases). The CDR3 is made up of 15 amino acids. The germline CDR1 and CDR2 sequences are MNHEY and SMNVEV (reference sequence). The V and J ends lost 2 bases and 4 bases respectively, with 12 bases between them. The DNA for the CDR3 is TGTGCCAGCAGTTTACCGGGAAAAGCGTACAATGAGCAGTTCTTC. Translation: CASSLPGKAYNEQFF.

This clonotype was picked up a small number of times. The genes are TRBV5-5 and TRBJ2-1; maybe TRBD1 (6 bases). The CDR3 is 15 amino acids. In germline, CDR1 is SGHKS, CDR2 YYEKEE (reference sequence). The V end lost 4 bases, the J end lost 2 bases, and 13 bases lay between the germline ends. CDR3 residues: CASSTQGGAYNEQFF. Written as DNA, the CDR3 is TGTGCCAGCAGCACACAGGGTGGCGCCTACAATGAGCAGTTCTTC.

V gene TRBV20-1 combines with J gene TRBJ1-1; D not certain. Germline assignment: CDR1 DFQATT and CDR2 SNEGSKA (reference sequence). This CDR3 region has 13 residues. Trimming stripped 0 bases from V and 1 base from J, with 6 bases between. CDR3 region: CSARDGGNTEAFF. In nucleotides, the CDR3 is TGCAGTGCTAGAGATGGAGGGAACACTGAAGCTTTCTTT.

A few counts support this clonotype. DNA of the CDR3: TGTGCCAGCAGGGGAGCGGGAGCAGCAGATACGCAGTATTTT. Translation: CASRGAGAADTQYF. The chain recombines TRBV6-1 with TRBJ2-3; 8 bases map to TRBD2. The CDR3 is 14 amino acids. The germline V gene encodes CDR1 MNHNS and CDR2 SASEGT. V lost 6 bases, J lost 4 bases, and 6 bases stayed unmatched.

This clonotype was seen only a few times. This sequence joins TRBV5-1 and TRBJ2-7, with 10 bases that match TRBD1. Germline lookup yields CDR1 SGHRS and CDR2 YFSETQ. J lost 6 bases, V lost 4 bases, and 16 bases had no gene match. The CDR3 extends over 17 amino acids. The DNA for the CDR3 is TGCGCCAGCAGCCTACAGATCCTCGGACAGGGGGTAGCCGAGCAGTACTTC. It is translated as CASSLQILGQGVAEQYF.

This clonotype was counted between two and nine times. The chain carries TRBV5-1 and TRBJ2-1; D might be TRBD2 (6 bases). V dropped 5 bases and J dropped 8 bases, with 14 bases sitting between them. CDR3 size: 13 residues. Germline CDR1 is SGHRS and CDR2 is YFSETQ. Here the CDR3 reads CASSGTGVDEQFF. The CDR3, as DNA: TGCGCCAGCAGTGGAACGGGAGTTGATGAGCAGTTCTTC.

The J gene is TRBJ2-3, the V gene TRBV6-1; 8 positions match TRBD2. The germline CDR1 and CDR2 sequences are MNHNS and SASEGT. V lost 6 bases, J lost 3 bases, and 5 bases stayed unmatched. The CDR3 extends over 14 amino acids. The CDR3: CASSLTSATDTQYF. The CDR3 bases are TGTGCCAGCAGCCTGACTAGCGCGACAGATACGCAGTATTTT.

The V call is TRBV3-1, the J call TRBJ1-2, with TRBD1 identical over 10 bases. Germline trimming cut 4 bases from V and 2 bases from J; bases unmatched to any gene: 1. CDR3 size: 14 residues. Germline V gives CDR1 LGHDT, CDR2 YNNKEL (reference sequence). The CDR3 coding sequence is TGTGCCAGCAGCCGGGGACAGGGGAACTATGGCTACACCTTC. Protein product: CASSRGQGNYGYTF.

This clonotype was found many times. The rearrangement links TRBV28 to TRBJ2-7; a possible D gene is TRBD1 (6 bases). This CDR3 comprises 16 residues. Germline V CDR1 and CDR2: MDHEN, SYDVKM. V shed 4 bases and J shed 2 bases, with 18 bases lying between them. The CDR3 DNA reads as TGTGCCAGCAGTTCCTCCGGGACACCGGTTGCCTACGAGCAGTACTTC. It is translated as CASSSSGTPVAYEQYF. Full variable domain (outside the CDR3, taken from reference TRBV28 and TRBJ2-7): DVKVTQSSRYLVKRTGEKVFLECVQDMDHENMFWYRQDPGLGLRLIYFSYDVKMKEKGDIPEGYSVSREKKERFSLILESASTNQTSMYLCASSSSGTPVAYEQYFGPGTRLTVT.

The chain combines TRBV7-9 with TRBJ2-1, with D possibly being TRBD1 (6 bases). CDR1 and CDR2 (germline): SEHNR, FQNEAQ (reference sequence). This CDR3 has 14 amino acids. Trimming removed 0 bases from V and 8 bases from J, with 11 bases in between. The CDR3 is CASSLAGRGDEQFF. Here the CDR3 DNA reads TGTGCCAGCAGCTTAGCGGGCAGGGGCGATGAGCAGTTCTTC.

This chain uses TRBV20-1 with TRBJ2-1, with 10 bases fitting TRBD1. The CDR3 runs to 14 residues. With V trimmed by 5 bases and J by 6 bases, 7 bases remained unmatched. Germline CDR1 DFQATT, CDR2 SNEGSKA (reference sequence). For the CDR3, the DNA is TGCAGTGCTGAAGACAGGGGGCCACTCAATGAGCAGTTCTTC. This translates into CSAEDRGPLNEQFF.

J is TRBJ2-6 and V is TRBV7-6, with D unresolved. This CDR3 contains 17 residues. The germline CDR1 and CDR2 sequences are SGHVS and FNYEAQ. Trimming pared 5 bases from V and 0 bases from J, leaving 14 bases between. CDR3 sequence reads: CASSLYTDTSGANVLTF. The DNA of the CDR3 is TGTGCCAGCAGCCTCTATACAGATACCTCTGGGGCCAACGTCCTGACTTTC.

The rearrangement links TRBV20-1 to TRBJ2-1, with 10 bases identical to TRBD2. Trimming at V came to 0 bases and at J to 3 bases, leaving 8 bases not matched to a gene. The CDR3 is 17 amino acids. CDR1 is DFQATT, CDR2 SNEGSKA, per germline (reference sequence). In DNA, the CDR3 is TGCAGTGCTAGAGAATATAGCGGGAGGAACGACTACAATGAGCAGTTCTTC. Residues: CSAREYSGRNDYNEQFF.

This clonotype was detected a few times. The V and J genes are TRBV27 and TRBJ1-1, with D uncertain. This CDR3 contains 16 residues. V was cut by 4 bases and J by 4 bases, with 19 bases left in between. CDR1 and CDR2 from the germline V gene are MNHEY and SMNVEV (reference sequence). CDR3 coding DNA: TGTGCCAGCAGTTCCCAACCCGCAGACGCGGGCACTGAAGCTTTCTTT. It specifies CASSSQPADAGTEAFF.

The chain carries TRBV20-1 and TRBJ2-5; 7 bases are a match to TRBD1. This CDR3 comprises 13 residues. CDR1 is DFQATT, CDR2 SNEGSKA, per germline (reference sequence). With 6 bases clipped from V and 2 bases from J, the junction kept 6 bases outside the gene matches. CDR3 nucleotides: TGCAGTGCCGACAGGGTTATTCAAGAGACCCAGTACTTC. Protein product: CSADRVIQETQYF.

In this sample, this clonotype turned up a few times. This chain connects TRBV10-3 to TRBJ2-5, with D hard to call. Trimming pared 6 bases from V and 0 bases from J, leaving 8 bases between. Germline values: CDR1 ENHRY, CDR2 SYGVKD. The CDR3 is made up of 13 amino acids. CDR3 in DNA: TGTGCCATCAGCGTATCGCACCAAGAGACCCAGTACTTC. It yields the protein CAISVSHQETQYF.

This clonotype was observed a few times. This chain links TRBV18 with TRBJ2-3, with 7 bases aligning to TRBD2. Germline CDR1 is KGHSH and CDR2 is LQKENI. The CDR3 totals 16 residues. V dropped 3 bases and J dropped 4; count of bases not matched to a gene: 10. The CDR3 DNA reads TGTGCCAGCTCACCTGGAGGCGGGAGTGGCGCAGATACGCAGTATTTT. This codes for CASSPGGGSGADTQYF.

This chain links TRBV29-1 with TRBJ1-2; weak D call: TRBD1 (5 bases). CDR3 size: 11 residues. Germline lookup yields CDR1 SQVTM and CDR2 ANQGSEA. V was pared by 6 bases and J by 3 bases, with 8 bases between. The CDR3 region has the DNA TGCAGCGTCGGACATGACTATGGCTACACCTTC. This sequence encodes CSVGHDYGYTF.

In this sample, this clonotype turned up many times. The CDR3 nucleotides read TGCGCCAGCAGAGAACTAGCGGGACGTCAAGAGACCCAGTACTTC. It yields the protein CASRELAGRQETQYF. V and J are TRBV5-1 and TRBJ2-5, with TRBD2 matching over 10 bases. V lost 5 bases and J lost 2; bases outside the gene matches: 6. Germline loops: CDR1 SGHRS, CDR2 YFSETQ. The CDR3 runs to 15 residues.